A single sample gave rise to the 8 T cell receptor beta chains below, sequenced in a study of T cells after yellow fever vaccination. From the 5' RACE reads, TCRdb called clonotypes with MiXCR, one entry per CDR3 protein. The sample yields 140,000 to 150,000 distinct CDR3 sequences, under 8% seen once. Source: CD4+ T cells sorted from PBMCs, taken 10 days after the yellow fever booster vaccination. These receptors all come from a man between 25 and 39 years old who received the YFV17D yellow fever vaccine.

This clonotype was seen at least ten times. The genes are TRBV20-1 and TRBJ2-3; D might be TRBD1 (5 bases). In germline, CDR1 is DFQATT, CDR2 SNEGSKA (reference sequence). The V end lost 0 bases, the J end lost 2 bases, and 6 bases lay between the germline ends. The CDR3 has 13 amino acids. The CDR3 nucleotides read TGCAGTGCTAGAGACAGGGTCACAGATACGCAGTATTTT. Amino acid sequence: CSARDRVTDTQYF.

This clonotype was seen at least ten times. The V call is TRBV20-1, the J call TRBJ2-5; maybe TRBD2 (6 bases). CDR1 and CDR2 from the germline V gene are DFQATT and SNEGSKA (reference sequence). This CDR3 spans 15 amino acids. With 1 base removed from V and 4 bases from J, the gap between germline ends came to 16 bases. The CDR3 DNA is TGCAGTGCTAGAGGATGGGACGCGGGGCGAGAGACCCAGTACTTC. Protein product: CSARGWDAGRETQYF.

The chain joins TRBV29-1 to TRBJ1-2; weak D call: TRBD1 (6 bases). Germline CDR1 and CDR2: SQVTM and ANQGSEA. CDR3 length equals 14 residues. The germline V and J ends were trimmed by 4 bases and 0 bases, with 12 bases remaining between them. This chain's CDR3 is CSVGGARTNYGYTF. In DNA form, the CDR3 reads TGCAGCGTTGGGGGGGCCAGAACTAACTATGGCTACACCTTC.

A note on this clonotype: A read error may be the cause here, since a much bigger clone is one base away. This chain connects TRBV18 to TRBJ2-5; 8 bases line up with TRBD1. J was trimmed by 5 bases and V by 1 base; bases with no gene match: 3. CDR3 length equals 14 residues. CDR1 is KGHSH, CDR2 LQKENI, per germline. This CDR3 reads CASSPRTGNETQYF. CDR3 nucleotides: TGTGCCAGCTCACCACGGACAGGGAACGAGACCCAGTACTTC.

In its sample, this clonotype was seen a few times. V and J are TRBV19 and TRBJ2-2, with 8 nucleotides matching TRBD1. Germline V lookup: CDR1 LNHDA, CDR2 SQIVND (reference sequence). J gave up 8 bases and V 9 bases, and 17 bases lay outside the gene matches. CDR3 length: 16 residues. The CDR3 protein is CASVQFRGRATGELFF. The DNA of the CDR3 is TGTGCCAGCGTTCAGTTCAGGGGGCGAGCAACAGGGGAGCTGTTTTTT.

This clonotype was observed many times. This chain joins TRBV7-2 and TRBJ2-5, with 11 bases aligning to TRBD2. The CDR3 has 15 amino acids. Unmatched junction bases numbered 5, after V lost 5 bases and J lost 3 bases. Germline values: CDR1 SGHTA, CDR2 FQGNSA. This CDR3 is CASSPLAGGKETQYF. The DNA of the CDR3 is TGTGCCAGCAGCCCCCTAGCGGGAGGCAAAGAGACCCAGTACTTC.

This clonotype was detected only a few times. The V call is TRBV23-1, the J call TRBJ2-6; D perhaps matches TRBD1 (5 bases). TRBV23-1 carries the ORF label, with uncertain function. The CDR3 totals 19 residues. The V end was cut by 3 bases, the J end by 1 base, with 19 bases between. This chain's CDR3 is CASSHNDSTNPSGANVLTF. CDR3 nucleotide sequence: TGCGCCAGCAGTCATAACGACAGCACAAACCCTTCTGGGGCCAACGTCCTGACTTTC.

This clonotype was picked up many times. CDR3 DNA sequence: TGTGCCACCAGTGACCCCCGGGAGCCGAAAAACATTCAGTACTTC. This encodes CATSDPREPKNIQYF. The chain links TRBV24-1 to TRBJ2-4, with D possibly matching TRBD2 (6 bases). Germline lookup yields CDR1 KGHDR and CDR2 SFDVKD. The germline V and J ends were trimmed by 4 bases and 4 bases, with 13 bases remaining between them. The length of the CDR3 is 15 residues.